The clone carrying this TCR beta chain was seen just once. The target antigen is unknown. CDR1 is SGHTA, CDR2 FQGNSA, per germline. V lost 5 bases to trimming and J lost 0 bases, with 8 bases between them. CDR3 length: 14 amino acids. PCR amplification relied on 60 Vbeta primers (plus 13 Jbeta primers). TCRdb keeps only in-frame clones here, not all; method: immunoSEQ multiplex PCR. The data show around 37,000 clones, around 82% seen once. This specimen comes from a study of cytomegalovirus exposure and HLA in healthy donors. General study results and limits: TRBV6-2, TRBV6-3 and some other V segments were unresolvable in 87-base-pair reads. Later, TCR association rates were found to vary by HLA locus, highest for DRB1 and lowest for HLA-C.

The V and J genes are TRBV7-2 and TRBJ1-3; no firm D call. The sequence came from a woman in her late teens or twenties in good health and CMV-seropositive. What was sequenced was PBMCs. CDR3 in amino acids: CASSPGSSGNTIYF. CDR3 bases: TGTGCCAGCAGCCCGGGAAGCTCTGGAAACACCATATATTTT.